This passage covers 28 T cell receptor beta chains from one sample sequenced in a study of cytomegalovirus exposure and HLA in healthy donors. The PCR employed 60 Vbeta primers together with 13 Jbeta primers. This table comes from immunoSEQ multiplex PCR, and its TCRdb copy is limited to in-frame clones, with some not included. Of 150,000 to 200,000 clones in the sample, more than 65% are singletons; the top ten hold 1.5% to 2%. The sequenced sample was PBMCs. The source is a woman aged 25 to 39 in good health and CMV-seronegative.

There are a few counts of this clone. The V and J genes are TRBV11-2 and TRBJ2-7; perhaps TRBD1 as D (5 bases). V shed 2 bases and J shed 0 bases, with 11 bases lying between them. This CDR3 is built from 15 residues. Looked up from germline, CDR1 is SGHAT and CDR2 is FQNNGV. The CDR3 DNA reads TGTGCCAGCAGCTTATGGGGCCGGAGCTCCTACGAGCAGTACTTC. Protein product: CASSLWGRSSYEQYF.

This clone was seen a handful of times. The chain joins TRBV5-1 to TRBJ2-2; 10 bases match TRBD2. CDR1 and CDR2 (germline): SGHRS, YFSETQ. J was trimmed by 2 bases and V by 4 bases; bases with no gene match: 11. The CDR3 runs to 18 residues. CDR3 loop: CASSLQGLAGANTGELFF. The DNA of the CDR3 is TGCGCCAGCAGCCTCCAGGGCCTAGCGGGAGCCAACACCGGGGAGCTGTTTTTT.

Comment on this clone: Other DNA sequences in the sample encode the same CDR3. The gene calls are TRBV29-1 and TRBJ1-1; 10 nucleotides align to TRBD1. The ends lost 6 bases at V and 1 base at J; junction bases unmatched: 2. The CDR3 covers 13 residues. Per germline, CDR1 SQVTM and CDR2 ANQGSEA. The CDR3 sequence is CSVRTGGNTEAFF. The DNA for the CDR3 is TGCAGCGTGCGGACAGGGGGGAACACTGAAGCTTTCTTT.

V and J are TRBV9 and TRBJ2-4; D remains ambiguous. Germline CDR1 reads SGDLS; CDR2 reads YYNGEE. The CDR3 covers 18 residues. Trimming stripped 4 bases from V and 0 bases from J, with 20 bases between. In DNA form, the CDR3 reads TGTGCCAGCAGCACACCCTCACAGCAGTTTTTAGCCAAAAACATTCAGTACTTC. It yields the protein CASSTPSQQFLAKNIQYF.

The chain is built from TRBV5-1 and TRBJ1-2; 9 bases agree with TRBD1. The CDR3 consists of 14 residues. CDR1 is SGHRS, CDR2 YFSETQ, per germline. V lost 0 bases, J lost 4 bases, and 1 base stayed unmatched. As DNA, the CDR3 is TGCGCCAGCAGCTTGGGACAGGGGGGCTATGGCTACACCTTC. Its protein product is CASSLGQGGYGYTF.

The gene calls are TRBV29-1 and TRBJ1-2; D is possibly TRBD1 (5 bases). Trimming removed 2 bases from V and 6 bases from J, with 10 bases in between. The CDR3 contains 12 residues. Germline CDR1 is SQVTM and CDR2 is ANQGSEA. This CDR3 reads CSVESGRDGYTF. The CDR3 DNA reads TGCAGCGTTGAATCAGGGCGAGATGGCTACACCTTC.

V is TRBV7-7 and J is TRBJ2-2, with D perhaps matching TRBD1 (5 bases). This CDR3 is built from 15 residues. Looked up from germline, CDR1 is SSHAT and CDR2 is FNYEAQ (reference sequence). Trimming pared 5 bases from V and 6 bases from J, leaving 16 bases between. CDR3 sequence (DNA): TGTGCCAGCAGCCATTCCCCAGGGTCGGCCGGGGAGCTGTTTTTT. This codes for CASSHSPGSAGELFF. The full variable domain, its missing parts supplied by reference TRBV7-7 and TRBJ2-2, is GAGVSQSPRYKVTKRGQDVTLRCDPISSHATLYWYQQALGQGPEFLTYFNYEAQPDKSGLPSDRFSAERPEGSISTLTIQRTEQRDSAMYRCASSHSPGSAGELFFGEGSRLTVL.

The rearrangement joins TRBV28 to TRBJ2-7; the D gene is possibly TRBD2 (5 bases). Trimming removed 2 bases at V and 4 bases at J, with 12 bases between. CDR3 length equals 14 residues. Germline loops: CDR1 MDHEN, CDR2 SYDVKM. The CDR3: CASSLVGAEYEQYF. In DNA, the CDR3 is TGTGCCAGCAGTTTAGTGGGAGCCGAATACGAGCAGTACTTC.

This chain joins TRBV30 and TRBJ1-1; a possible D gene is TRBD1 (6 bases). The CDR3 length is 11 residues. Germline V gives CDR1 GTSNPN, CDR2 SVGIG (reference sequence). V dropped 5 bases and J dropped 7 bases, with 11 bases sitting between them. CDR3 in DNA: TGTGCCTGGTACAGGGAGAATGAAGCTTTCTTT. Translation gives CAWYRENEAFF.

V and J are TRBV9 and TRBJ2-6; perhaps TRBD1 as D (5 bases). Germline-derived CDR1 and CDR2 are SGDLS and YYNGEE. The germline V and J ends were trimmed by 3 bases and 1 base, with 11 bases remaining between them. CDR3 length equals 16 residues. CDR3 bases: TGTGCCAGCAGCGCGACAGCTACATCTGGGGCCAACGTCCTGACTTTC. This translates into CASSATATSGANVLTF.

The rearrangement joins TRBV6-1 to TRBJ2-7; 8 nucleotides match TRBD2. Per the germline V gene, CDR1 is MNHNS and CDR2 is SASEGT. V lost 2 bases to trimming and J lost 0 bases; unmatched junction nucleotides: 3. The CDR3 spans 15 residues. The CDR3 spells CASSETSGNSYEQYF. CDR3 bases: TGTGCCAGCAGTGAAACTAGCGGAAACTCCTACGAGCAGTACTTC.

This sequence joins TRBV11-2 and TRBJ2-7; 10 positions match TRBD2. The germline gives CDR1 SGHAT, CDR2 FQNNGV. With 6 bases clipped from V and 2 bases from J, the junction kept 1 base outside the gene matches. The CDR3 contains 13 residues. The CDR3 is CASRLAGTYEQYF. The CDR3 nucleotides are TGTGCCAGCAGACTAGCGGGAACCTACGAGCAGTACTTC.

This sequence joins TRBV18 and TRBJ2-7; TRBD1 matches 9 bases. The V gene end was trimmed by 6 bases and the J gene end by 12 bases; junction bases not matched to a gene: 9. Germline CDR1 is KGHSH and CDR2 is LQKENI. This CDR3 is built from 12 residues. CDR3 sequence reads: CASSRDRDRVYF. In DNA form, the CDR3 reads TGTGCCAGCTCGCGAGACAGGGACAGGGTGTACTTC. The full variable domain, in which reference TRBV18 and TRBJ2-7 provide the parts outside the CDR3, is NAGVMQNPRHLVRRRGQEARLRCSPMKGHSHVYWYRQLPEEGLKFMVYLQKENIIDESGMPKERFSAEFPKEGPSILRIQQVVRGDSAAYFCASSRDRDRVYFGPGTRLTVT.

This clone was observed a few times. The chain recombines TRBV18 with TRBJ2-3; 7 nucleotides agree with TRBD1. CDR3 length: 16 amino acids. The germline V gene encodes CDR1 KGHSH and CDR2 LQKENI. V lost 3 bases, J lost 1 base, and 7 bases stayed unmatched. This chain's CDR3 is CASSPQTGWGTDTQYF. The DNA for the CDR3 is TGTGCCAGCTCACCGCAGACAGGGTGGGGCACAGATACGCAGTATTTT.

The genes are TRBV20-1 and TRBJ2-2; weak D call: TRBD1 (6 bases). The germline V gene encodes CDR1 DFQATT and CDR2 SNEGSKA (reference sequence). Trimming removed 6 bases at V and 6 bases at J, with 8 bases between. This CDR3 comprises 11 residues. CDR3 sequence: CSARGPGELFF. The CDR3 DNA reads TGCAGTGCCAGGGGACCCGGGGAGCTGTTTTTT.

This clone was seen only a few times. In DNA, the CDR3 is TGTGCCAGCAGACTAGCGGGAGGGAAGAGGGATGAGCAGTTCTTC. This codes for CASRLAGGKRDEQFF. J is TRBJ2-1 and V is TRBV7-2, with 13 bases matching TRBD2. Germline assignment: CDR1 SGHTA and CDR2 FQGNSA. CDR3 size: 15 residues. J gave up 8 bases and V 6 bases, and 7 bases lay outside the gene matches.

V usage is TRBV11-3 and J usage is TRBJ2-2, with D tentatively TRBD1 (6 bases). The CDR3 has 15 residues. V was trimmed by 0 bases and J by 6 bases, leaving 11 bases between them. Germline V gene lookup returns CDR1 SGHNT and CDR2 YENEEA. This CDR3 is CASSLDPRGPGELFF. The CDR3 DNA reads TGTGCCAGCAGCTTAGACCCCAGGGGACCCGGGGAGCTGTTTTTT.

This clone was picked up a small number of times. Other DNA sequences in the same sample also yield this CDR3. V is TRBV27 and J is TRBJ2-7; possibly TRBD1 for D (7 bases). The V end lost 6 bases, the J end lost 0 bases, and 9 bases lay between the germline ends. This CDR3 comprises 13 residues. Germline CDR1 MNHEY, CDR2 SMNVEV (reference sequence). CDR3: CASRRDSSYEQYF. CDR3 nucleotide sequence: TGTGCCAGCAGGCGGGACAGCTCCTACGAGCAGTACTTC.

The chain employs TRBV5-1 and TRBJ2-3; 9 bases align to TRBD2. The CDR3 consists of 17 residues. V gave up 4 bases and J gave up 2 bases; unmatched junction bases: 11. Germline CDR1 reads SGHRS; CDR2 reads YFSETQ. The CDR3 DNA follows: TGCGCCAGCAGCCCTTTTAGCGGGAGTCGGTACACAGATACGCAGTATTTT. It yields the protein CASSPFSGSRYTDTQYF.

The chain uses TRBV29-1 and TRBJ2-6; TRBD2 might be the D (5 bases). CDR3 length: 14 residues. The V gene's germline CDR1 is SQVTM and CDR2 ANQGSEA. Deletions cut 7 bases from V and 2 bases from J, with 12 bases between. This CDR3 is CSAVEGTGANVLTF. The CDR3 DNA is TGCAGCGCGGTAGAGGGTACTGGGGCCAACGTCCTGACTTTC.

The V and J genes are TRBV7-2 and TRBJ1-2; TRBD1 matches 8 bases. The CDR3 is made up of 17 amino acids. CDR1 and CDR2 from the germline V gene are SGHTA and FQGNSA. V trimming: 2 bases; J trimming: 7 bases; junction bases outside the gene matches: 15. CDR3 in amino acids: CASSLRTPHDDRGGYTF. CDR3 DNA sequence: TGTGCCAGCAGCTTACGCACACCCCATGACGACAGGGGTGGCTACACCTTC.

This rearrangement joins TRBV28 to TRBJ2-7; 12 bases map to TRBD2. CDR1 and CDR2 from the germline V gene are MDHEN and SYDVKM. This CDR3 comprises 14 residues. Trimming at V came to 8 bases and at J to 2 bases, leaving 4 bases not matched to a gene. The CDR3, as DNA: TGTGCCAGCGTCCTAGCGGGAGGGCCCTACGAGCAGTACTTC. This gives the protein CASVLAGGPYEQYF.

The chain links TRBV19 to TRBJ1-3; 9 nucleotides match TRBD1. The V and J ends lost 8 bases and 2 bases, in that order; junction bases with no gene match: 13. The CDR3 length is 17 residues. From germline, CDR1 is LNHDA and CDR2 SQIVND (reference sequence). The CDR3, as DNA: TGTGCCAGTTTTCTATCCGGGACAGGGTCTACTGGAAACACCATATATTTT. As protein: CASFLSGTGSTGNTIYF.

The V call is TRBV9, the J call TRBJ2-2; 9 bases fit TRBD2. The germline gives CDR1 SGDLS, CDR2 YYNGEE. V trimming: 3 bases; J trimming: 7 bases; junction bases outside the gene matches: 16. The CDR3 contains 18 residues. Written as DNA, the CDR3 is TGTGCCAGCAGCGCGGGTATAGCGGGAGCGTCTGCAGACGGGGAGCTGTTTTTT. Protein sequence: CASSAGIAGASADGELFF.

The gene calls are TRBV12-5 and TRBJ1-1; D might be TRBD1 (5 bases). The V end was cut by 1 base, the J end by 6 bases, with 9 bases between. The CDR3 has 13 residues. Germline V gives CDR1 LGHNT, CDR2 FRNRAP. Here the CDR3 DNA reads TGTGCTAGTGGTTTGGGGGGGGTCTCTGAAGCTTTCTTT. Amino acids: CASGLGGVSEAFF.

The chain has TRBV9 and TRBJ2-3; possible D gene TRBD1, 6 bases. CDR3 length: 16 amino acids. V lost 0 bases, J lost 1 base, and 12 bases lay in between. Germline V gives CDR1 SGDLS, CDR2 YYNGEE. The DNA for the CDR3 is TGTGCCAGCAGCGTAGCCCCAGGGGTAGGCACAGATACGCAGTATTTT. As protein: CASSVAPGVGTDTQYF.

V usage is TRBV4-1 and J usage is TRBJ2-7; TRBD2 agrees at 8 bases. Germline values: CDR1 MGHRA, CDR2 YSYEKL. The V segment lost 0 bases and the J segment 4 bases; nucleotides outside the gene matches: 14. CDR3 size: 18 residues. In DNA, the CDR3 is TGCGCCAGCAGCCAAGATTTCGGGGCTAGCGGGTTCTTGTACGAGCAGTACTTC. Amino acid sequence: CASSQDFGASGFLYEQYF.

Turning to this clone: An end of the junction does not agree with germline; a read error may underlie this. The same CDR3 can be traced to other DNA sequences in this sample. The chain links TRBV30 to TRBJ2-5; 8 bases match TRBD1. This CDR3 has 15 amino acids. Germline CDR1 and CDR2: GTSNPN and SVGIG (reference sequence). The chain's CDR3 is CAWSVPRGPQETQYF. The CDR3 bases are TGTGCCTGGAGTGTACCCAGGGGGCCGCAAGAAACCCAGTACTTC.